The 6 T cell receptor beta chains presented below share a single source sample, sequenced in a study of T cell repertoires in cytomegalovirus infection. One entry per CDR3 protein results from TCRdb running MiXCR on the reads. The table includes fewer than 200,000 distinct CDR3 sequences, approximately 15% detected once. The sample was PBMCs. These receptor sequences come from a human donor in good health (CMV status not recorded). Some clones in this sample may be carry-over from other donors' samples.

This clonotype was counted many times. The chain combines TRBV7-6 with TRBJ2-7, with a weak D call TRBD2 (6 bases). Germline assignment: CDR1 SGHVS and CDR2 FNYEAQ. V was clipped by 4 bases and J by 3 bases, with 13 bases between them. The CDR3 extends over 14 amino acids. The CDR3 is CASSYRTTGYEQYF. The CDR3 region has the DNA TGTGCCAGCAGCTACCGGACTACCGGCTACGAGCAGTACTTC.

This rearrangement joins TRBV2 to TRBJ1-5; 8 bases are shared with TRBD1. Germline values: CDR1 SNHLY, CDR2 FYNNEI. CDR3 size: 13 residues. The V segment lost 2 bases and the J segment 13 bases; nucleotides outside the gene matches: 7. The CDR3 DNA follows: TGTGCCAGCAGTGAAATGAGCTGGGACAGGCAGCATTTT. Amino acid sequence: CASSEMSWDRQHF.

There are a few counts of this clonotype. This rearrangement joins TRBV20-1 to TRBJ2-5, with a tentative D call TRBD2 (6 bases). V lost 3 bases, J lost 4 bases, and 21 bases lay in between. The germline V gene has CDR1 DFQATT and CDR2 SNEGSKA (reference sequence). CDR3 length equals 16 residues. As DNA, the CDR3 is TGCAGTGCTAGTCCTTGGATGAGGAGGGCTCGAGAGACCCAGTACTTC. Translation gives CSASPWMRRARETQYF.

This sequence joins TRBV7-9 and TRBJ2-1; 7 bases line up with TRBD2. V lost 4 bases to trimming and J lost 15 bases; unmatched junction nucleotides: 12. Germline V gives CDR1 SEHNR, CDR2 FQNEAQ (reference sequence). The CDR3 contains 13 residues. The CDR3: CASSSMAGEGAFF. The DNA for the CDR3 is TGTGCCAGCAGCTCAATGGCGGGAGAGGGTGCGTTCTTC.

The chain is built from TRBV20-1 and TRBJ1-6; D perhaps matches TRBD1 (5 bases). CDR3 length: 13 residues. V was trimmed by 2 bases and J by 10 bases, leaving 12 bases between them. Per the germline V gene, CDR1 is DFQATT and CDR2 is SNEGSKA (reference sequence). The CDR3 DNA reads TGCAGTGCTAGACGGGGGTTAGACTCACCCCTCCACTTT. Its protein is CSARRGLDSPLHF.

This clonotype occurred many times. This sequence joins TRBV11-2 and TRBJ1-1; D not resolved. Trimming took 1 base from V and 0 from J, leaving 9 bases between them. Germline V lookup: CDR1 SGHAT, CDR2 FQNNGV. CDR3 length: 15 amino acids. The CDR3 spells CASSLVGRMNTEAFF. As DNA, the CDR3 is TGTGCCAGCAGCTTAGTTGGCCGTATGAACACTGAAGCTTTCTTT.